The sequence of this T cell receptor beta chain was determined in a study of blood T cells in healthy people across ages. Findings and limits, study-wide: Measured against age, TCR beta diversity per million T cells decreased in a roughly linear manner. Researchers deemed the diversity estimates from one million T cells underestimates.

With a J-beta primer mix and a sample-barcoded 5' primer, a second PCR ran 7 to 11 cycles. Via MiXCR, TCRdb re-called the 5' RACE reads, giving one row per CDR3 protein. The sample has 1.8 million or so distinct CDR3 sequences; roughly two fifths are singletons. This clonotype was detected a few times. The antigen remains unidentified. The CDR3 is 13 amino acids. J lost 9 bases, V lost 6 bases, and 8 bases had no gene match. Germline-derived CDR1 and CDR2 are KGHSH and LQKENI. The sequencing sample was made of blood. This clonotype was sampled from a human donor in good health. The rearrangement joins TRBV18 to TRBJ2-1, with 7 bases that match TRBD2. The CDR3 reads CASSPWGGSEQFF. The CDR3 bases are TGTGCCAGCTCTCCCTGGGGGGGAAGTGAGCAGTTCTTC.